The 30 T cell receptor beta chains below were found in one sample sequenced in a study of T cell responses to AZD1222 COVID-19 vaccine. Data came from immunoSEQ multiplex PCR; TCRdb stores just in-frame clones and leaves some out. The repertoire consists of around 190,000 clones, with around 90% occurring once and the leading ten covering approximately 0.5%. This material consisted of peripheral blood, taken on day 0 of AZD1222 vaccination. Receptors originate from an adult in good health.

This clone was observed a handful of times. The chain joins TRBV29-1 to TRBJ2-1; D may match TRBD1 or TRBD2 (5 bases each). The CDR3 has 12 residues. V was cut by 3 bases and J by 10 bases, with 13 bases left in between. The germline gives CDR1 SQVTM, CDR2 ANQGSEA. CDR3 nucleotide sequence: TGCAGCGTTGAGAGGGGCCGTAGGGAGCAGTTCTTC. This encodes CSVERGRREQFF.

This clone was found a few times. The chain's CDR3 is CASSPTDTQYF. In DNA, the CDR3 is TGTGCCAGCAGCCCCACAGATACGCAGTATTTT. The rearrangement joins TRBV27 to TRBJ2-3; D ambiguous. With 6 bases removed from V and 2 bases from J, the gap between germline ends came to 3 bases. The CDR3 totals 11 residues. Germline V gene sequence: CDR1 MNHEY, CDR2 SMNVEV (reference sequence).

The chain uses TRBV7-6 and TRBJ2-1, with D hard to call. Looked up from germline, CDR1 is SGHVS and CDR2 is FNYEAQ. V lost 5 bases, J lost 8 bases, and 13 bases lay in between. The CDR3 spans 13 residues. Written as DNA, the CDR3 is TGTGCCAGCAGCGTCGGGCAGGCCTATGAGCAGTTCTTC. Translating it yields CASSVGQAYEQFF.

This clone came up once. The chain has TRBV28 and TRBJ1-3, with D perhaps matching TRBD1 (5 bases). The CDR3 is made up of 15 amino acids. Trimming pared 3 bases from V and 8 bases from J, leaving 17 bases between. Per the germline V gene, CDR1 is MDHEN and CDR2 is SYDVKM. The CDR3 DNA is TGTGCCAGCAGTTTTAGACAGCCGACGGGAGACACCATATATTTT. Amino acids: CASSFRQPTGDTIYF.

The V call is TRBV25-1, the J call TRBJ2-1; weak D call: TRBD1 (5 bases). V lost 1 base to trimming and J lost 0 bases, with 7 bases between them. Germline CDR1 is MGHDK and CDR2 is SYGVNS. CDR3 size: 15 residues. The CDR3 DNA is TGTGCCAGCAGTGAATCCCAGGGCTCCTACAATGAGCAGTTCTTC. It encodes CASSESQGSYNEQFF. The variable domain in full, with the rest retrieved from reference TRBV25-1 and TRBJ2-1, is EADIYQTPRYLVIGTGKKITLECSQTMGHDKMYWYQQDPGMELHLIHYSYGVNSTEKGDLSSESTVSRIRTEHFPLTLESARPSHTSQYLCASSESQGSYNEQFFGPGTRLTVL.

The chain employs TRBV4-3 and TRBJ1-5; TRBD1 might be the D (6 bases). Per germline, CDR1 LGHNA and CDR2 YSLEER. Trimming cost V 1 base and J 7 bases, with 14 bases left between them. The CDR3 runs to 15 residues. This CDR3 is CASSQGRGLGQPQHF. DNA for the CDR3: TGCGCCAGCAGCCAAGGACGGGGGCTGGGACAGCCCCAGCATTTT.

The rearrangement uses TRBV4-1 and TRBJ2-3; TRBD2 might be the D (5 bases). Trimming left V 0 bases short and J 2 bases short, with 18 bases between. This CDR3 comprises 18 residues. Germline-derived CDR1 and CDR2 are MGHRA and YSYEKL. Here the CDR3 reads CASSQDRAYGGPTDTQYF. The CDR3 DNA sequence: TGCGCCAGCAGCCAAGATAGGGCCTATGGCGGGCCCACAGATACGCAGTATTTT.

The CDR3 nucleotides are TGCAGCGTTCTCCTCTTGTGGGAGGGCCCGGGCACCGGGGAGCTGTTTTTT. Translated: CSVLLLWEGPGTGELFF. V usage is TRBV29-1 and J usage is TRBJ2-2; the match to TRBD2 covers 7 bases. In germline, CDR1 is SQVTM, CDR2 ANQGSEA. With V trimmed by 5 bases and J by 4 bases, 16 bases remained unmatched. The CDR3 totals 17 residues.

The chain combines TRBV18 with TRBJ1-1; D call uncertain. CDR1 and CDR2 (germline): KGHSH, LQKENI. V lost 3 bases and J lost 1, with 9 bases in between. The CDR3 totals 14 residues. The CDR3 spells CASSPRRTNTEAFF. The DNA of the CDR3 is TGTGCCAGCTCACCGAGACGCACGAACACTGAAGCTTTCTTT.

This chain links TRBV30 with TRBJ2-3, with 8 bases fitting TRBD1. CDR3 length equals 13 residues. Germline CDR1 GTSNPN, CDR2 SVGIG (reference sequence). With V trimmed by 4 bases and J by 4 bases, 4 bases remained unmatched. CDR3 coding DNA: TGTGCCTGGACCGAACAGGGGGCAGATACGCAGTATTTT. This translates into CAWTEQGADTQYF.

The chain is built from TRBV9 and TRBJ2-7; 8 positions match TRBD2. J was trimmed by 2 bases and V by 0 bases; bases with no gene match: 7. The germline V gene has CDR1 SGDLS and CDR2 YYNGEE. The CDR3 consists of 16 residues. CDR3 nucleotide sequence: TGTGCCAGCAGCGTAGGTGGGGGACTAGGGGCCTACGAGCAGTACTTC. It specifies CASSVGGGLGAYEQYF.

This chain connects TRBV28 to TRBJ1-4; tentatively, D is TRBD1 (5 bases). Germline V gene lookup returns CDR1 MDHEN and CDR2 SYDVKM. This CDR3 contains 16 residues. With 1 base removed from V and 2 bases from J, the gap between germline ends came to 11 bases. In nucleotides, the CDR3 is TGTGCCAGCAGTTTATCGGGGGGGTCGACTAATGAAAAACTGTTTTTT. Amino acid sequence: CASSLSGGSTNEKLFF.

The CDR3 sequence is CAWRVKGNNSPLHF. CDR3 sequence (DNA): TGTGCCTGGAGGGTAAAGGGGAATAATTCACCCCTCCACTTT. The gene calls are TRBV30 and TRBJ1-6; possible D gene TRBD1, 5 bases. The CDR3 spans 14 residues. The germline CDR1 and CDR2 sequences are GTSNPN and SVGIG (reference sequence). V was cut by 3 bases and J by 5 bases, with 11 bases left in between.

In this sample, this clone turned up once. J is TRBJ1-4 and V is TRBV5-1, with 8 bases lining up with TRBD1. Trimming cost V 8 bases and J 2 bases; bases outside gene matches: 5. The CDR3 consists of 14 residues. Germline V gene lookup returns CDR1 SGHRS and CDR2 YFSETQ. The CDR3 DNA sequence: TGCGCCAGTGGTGCAGGGGGCACTAATGAAAAACTGTTTTTT. Residues: CASGAGGTNEKLFF.

The rearrangement links TRBV6-1 to TRBJ1-2; TRBD1 is a possible D gene (5 bases). The germline V gene encodes CDR1 MNHNS and CDR2 SASEGT. Trimming left V 2 bases short and J 4 bases short, with 23 bases between. The CDR3 length is 18 residues. The CDR3 protein is CASSENPLGVMGVYGYTF. The CDR3, as DNA: TGTGCCAGCAGTGAAAACCCCCTGGGGGTGATGGGGGTCTATGGCTACACCTTC.

The rearrangement joins TRBV28 to TRBJ2-2, with 11 bases identical to TRBD2. Germline V CDR1 and CDR2: MDHEN, SYDVKM. The CDR3 contains 15 residues. The V segment lost 6 bases and the J segment 2 bases; nucleotides outside the gene matches: 2. In DNA form, the CDR3 reads TGTGCCAGCAGGGGACTAGCGGATAACACCGGGGAGCTGTTTTTT. It translates to CASRGLADNTGELFF.

The chain joins TRBV2 to TRBJ2-5; D not resolved. The CDR3 has 14 amino acids. V was clipped by 6 bases and J by 1 base, with 12 bases between them. CDR1 and CDR2 from the germline V gene are SNHLY and FYNNEI. The chain's CDR3 is CASRDGPIQETQYF. The CDR3 coding sequence is TGTGCCAGCAGAGACGGACCTATCCAAGAGACCCAGTACTTC.

The chain carries TRBV5-1 and TRBJ2-5, with D perhaps TRBD1 (6 bases). Germline assignment: CDR1 SGHRS and CDR2 YFSETQ. Trimming left V 4 bases short and J 5 bases short, with 12 bases between. The CDR3 is 13 residues long. The CDR3 DNA reads as TGCGCCAGCAGCCCAGGGGCTTGGGAGACCCAGTACTTC. This gives the protein CASSPGAWETQYF. The whole variable domain, filled in from reference TRBV5-1 and TRBJ2-5, reads KAGVTQTPRYLIKTRGQQVTLSCSPISGHRSVSWYQQTPGQGLQFLFEYFSETQRNKGNFPGRFSGRQFSNSRSEMNVSTLELGDSALYLCASSPGAWETQYFGPGTRLLVL.

The chain's CDR3 is CASSDGGAYNSPLHF. The CDR3 region has the DNA TGTGCCAGCAGCGACGGGGGGGCCTATAATTCACCCCTCCACTTT. The chain uses TRBV9 and TRBJ1-6; maybe TRBD1 (5 bases). Trimming took 3 bases from V and 2 from J, leaving 9 bases between them. The CDR3 runs to 15 residues. Germline assignment: CDR1 SGDLS and CDR2 YYNGEE.

This rearrangement joins TRBV4-1 to TRBJ2-7; D is perhaps TRBD1 or TRBD2 (6 bases each). The CDR3 contains 15 residues. Germline lookup yields CDR1 MGHRA and CDR2 YSYEKL. Between the trimmed V and J ends, which lost 4 bases and 0 bases, there was a span of 13 bases. The DNA for the CDR3 is TGCGCCAGCAGCCCTAGGGGGGACTCCTCCTACGAGCAGTACTTC. Protein: CASSPRGDSSYEQYF.

The chain carries TRBV10-1 and TRBJ1-1; unclear D gene. Trimming removed 1 base from V and 4 bases from J, with 4 bases in between. Germline CDR1 is WNHNN and CDR2 is SYGVQD (reference sequence). The CDR3 contains 12 residues. CDR3 in amino acids: CASSELGTEAFF. Here the CDR3 DNA reads TGCGCCAGCAGTGAGTTGGGCACTGAAGCTTTCTTT.

The rearrangement uses TRBV28 and TRBJ2-7; either TRBD1 or TRBD2 may fit D (6 bases each). CDR3 length equals 13 residues. The V end was cut by 7 bases, the J end by 7 bases, with 17 bases between. In germline, CDR1 is MDHEN, CDR2 SYDVKM. The CDR3 here is CASIIVGGREQYF. The CDR3 nucleotides are TGTGCCAGCATCATAGTAGGGGGGAGGGAGCAGTACTTC.

This chain links TRBV3-1 (or the pseudogene TRBV3-2) with TRBJ2-7; D gene unclear. Per germline, CDR1 LGHDT and CDR2 YNNKEL (reference sequence). This CDR3 is built from 14 residues. V was cut by 1 base and J by 4 bases, with 11 bases left in between. DNA of the CDR3: TGTGCCAGCAGCCAAGTAGGTGGAAAATACGAGCAGTACTTC. As protein: CASSQVGGKYEQYF.

The chain employs TRBV28 and TRBJ1-1; D not certain. The ends were cut back, 11 bases at V and 0 bases at J, with 10 bases in the middle. Per germline, CDR1 MDHEN and CDR2 SYDVKM. CDR3 length: 12 residues. The CDR3 spells CAGSDMNTEAFF. DNA for the CDR3: TGTGCCGGGTCAGACATGAACACTGAAGCTTTCTTT.

The chain has TRBV28 and TRBJ1-2, with TRBD1 identical over 7 bases. The CDR3 has 13 residues. Germline-derived CDR1 and CDR2 are MDHEN and SYDVKM. DNA of the CDR3: TGTGTCACAGGGGCAGGACTTAACTATGGCTACACCTTC. It is translated as CVTGAGLNYGYTF.

The chain carries TRBV12-3 or TRBV12-4 and TRBJ1-6; no firm D call. The CDR3 is made up of 11 amino acids. The V gene lost 7 bases and the J gene lost 14 bases, with 12 bases spanning the gap. The CDR3 is CASTLGRSLHF. CDR3 nucleotides: TGTGCCAGCACACTGGGGAGATCCCTCCACTTT.

The chain uses TRBV7-2 and TRBJ2-1, with 9 bases lining up with TRBD2. The CDR3 covers 14 residues. Looked up from germline, CDR1 is SGHTA and CDR2 is FQGNSA. Trimming cost V 1 base and J 12 bases; bases outside gene matches: 7. The CDR3 nucleotides read TGTGCCAGCAGCTTAGTTACTAGCGGGCAGGTGCAGTTCTTC. Its protein is CASSLVTSGQVQFF.

V and J are TRBV27 and TRBJ2-3; either TRBD1 or TRBD2 may fit D (5 bases each). The CDR3 runs to 21 residues. Germline V gives CDR1 MNHEY, CDR2 SMNVEV (reference sequence). V was cut by 5 bases and J by 4 bases, with 34 bases left in between. The CDR3 coding sequence is TGTGCCAGCAGTCCTCGGGACGTTTTGGTGGGAGACCGGTTCGGGGCAGATACGCAGTATTTT. This gives the protein CASSPRDVLVGDRFGADTQYF.

The rearrangement uses TRBV5-1 and TRBJ2-2; maybe TRBD2 (6 bases). Germline CDR1 and CDR2: SGHRS and YFSETQ. This CDR3 spans 15 amino acids. Trimming cost V 4 bases and J 5 bases, with 15 bases left between them. This chain's CDR3 is CASSLPGGGTGELFF. As DNA, the CDR3 is TGCGCCAGCAGCCTCCCCGGGGGAGGAACCGGGGAGCTGTTTTTT.

This clone has a single count. The chain links TRBV9 to TRBJ1-1; unclear D gene. V was shortened by 4 bases and J by 1 base, with 11 bases between the two germline ends. This CDR3 has 14 amino acids. The V gene's germline CDR1 is SGDLS and CDR2 YYNGEE. This CDR3 reads CASSPSVANTEAFF. CDR3 DNA: TGTGCCAGCAGCCCCTCGGTCGCGAACACTGAAGCTTTCTTT.